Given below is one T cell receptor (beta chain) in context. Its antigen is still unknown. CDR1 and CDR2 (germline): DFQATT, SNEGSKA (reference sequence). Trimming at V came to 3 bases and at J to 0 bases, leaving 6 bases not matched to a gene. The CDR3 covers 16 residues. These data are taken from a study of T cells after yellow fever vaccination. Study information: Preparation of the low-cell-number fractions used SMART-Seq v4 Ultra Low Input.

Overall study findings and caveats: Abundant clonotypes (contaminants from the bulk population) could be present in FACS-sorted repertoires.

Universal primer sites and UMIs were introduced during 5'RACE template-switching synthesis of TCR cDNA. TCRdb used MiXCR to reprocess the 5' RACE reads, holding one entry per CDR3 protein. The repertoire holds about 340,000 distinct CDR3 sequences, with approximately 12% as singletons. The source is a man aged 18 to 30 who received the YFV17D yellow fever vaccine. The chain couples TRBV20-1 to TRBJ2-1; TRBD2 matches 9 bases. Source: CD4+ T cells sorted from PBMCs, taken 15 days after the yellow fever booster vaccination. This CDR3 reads CSASSSGASSYNEQFF. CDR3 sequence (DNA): TGCAGTGCTAGCTCTAGCGGGGCTAGCTCCTACAATGAGCAGTTCTTC.